The clone carrying this T cell receptor beta chain was detected only a few times. Its antigen remains unknown. Alongside a J-beta primer mix, a sample-barcoded 5' primer served in a second PCR lasting roughly 7 to 12 cycles. At least 2.5 million CDR3-containing paired-end reads were obtained per sample. TCRdb ran MiXCR on the 5' RACE reads and lists one entry per CDR3 protein. This table holds 450,000 to 700,000 distinct CDR3 sequences, 27% found once. Peripheral blood, 9.5 to 10 milliliters per donor, was collected. This specimen belongs to a study of blood T cells in healthy people across ages. Overall study context: Per every two T cells, about one barcoded beta molecule was captured by template switching. Findings of the study overall: Naive T cell percentage and TCR beta diversity correlated strongly.

Sequenced input: blood. The clonotype was recovered from a woman in her 70s in good health.

CDR3 nucleotide sequence: TGTGCCAGCAGCGTAGGGGGACAGGGTGGAAACACCATATATTTT. As protein: CASSVGGQGGNTIYF. This chain uses TRBV9 with TRBJ1-3, with 9 bases fitting TRBD1. The CDR3 consists of 15 residues. The germline CDR1 and CDR2 sequences are SGDLS and YYNGEE. The V gene end was trimmed by 0 bases and the J gene end by 3 bases; junction bases not matched to a gene: 1. The complete variable domain, with remaining parts taken from reference TRBV9 and TRBJ1-3, reads DSGVTQTPKHLITATGQRVTLRCSPRSGDLSVYWYQQSLDQGLQFLIQYYNGEERAKGNILERFSAQQFPDLHSELNLSSLELGDSALYFCASSVGGQGGNTIYFGEGSWLTVV.